The present T cell receptor beta chain was sequenced within a study of cytomegalovirus exposure and HLA in healthy donors. Study-level results: A list of about 160 TCR beta chains associated with cytomegalovirus was given. Researchers reportedly found TCR beta sequences accurately predicted most subjects' HLA-A and HLA-B alleles.

This CDR3 has 16 amino acids. V lost 7 bases to trimming and J lost 1 base, with 19 bases between them. From germline, CDR1 is MNHEY and CDR2 SMNVEV (reference sequence). The PCR ran on 60 Vbeta and 13 Jbeta primers. Clones were sequenced by immunoSEQ multiplex PCR, and TCRdb holds only the in-frame ones, with some missing. The sample lists 150,000 to 200,000 clones; around nine tenths were seen once. Comment on this clone: The antigen remains unidentified.

This sequence was found in a woman under 30 in good health and CMV-seronegative. The rearrangement links TRBV27 to TRBJ1-1; D unclear. Sequenced sample: PBMCs. CDR3 DNA: TGTGCCAGCAACTCAGATGTGGCGGTAAGGAACACTGAAGCTTTCTTT. Encoded protein: CASNSDVAVRNTEAFF.